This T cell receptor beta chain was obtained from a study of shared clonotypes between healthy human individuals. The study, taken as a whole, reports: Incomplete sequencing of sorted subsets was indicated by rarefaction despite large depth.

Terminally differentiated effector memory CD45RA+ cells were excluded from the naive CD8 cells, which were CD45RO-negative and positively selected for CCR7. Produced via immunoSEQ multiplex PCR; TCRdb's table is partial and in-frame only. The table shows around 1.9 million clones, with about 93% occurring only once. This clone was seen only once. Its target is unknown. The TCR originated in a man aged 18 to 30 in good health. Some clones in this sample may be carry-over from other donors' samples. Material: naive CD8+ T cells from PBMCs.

CDR3 in amino acids: CATSDGTSDYEQYF. CDR3 DNA: TGTGCCACCAGCGACGGGACTAGCGACTACGAGCAGTACTTC. The chain links TRBV15 to TRBJ2-7; TRBD2 agrees at 10 bases. This CDR3 spans 14 amino acids. Germline V gene sequence: CDR1 LNHNV, CDR2 YYDKDF (reference sequence). Trimming removed 5 bases from V and 3 bases from J; junction bases left unmatched: 4.